The next 17 T cell receptor beta chains were all read from a single sample in a study of blood T cell repertoires in COVID-19. The table came from immunoSEQ multiplex PCR; TCRdb's copy has only in-frame clones and leaves some out. The table lists nearly 300,000 clones, 65% to 85% of them singletons, with more than 1.1% in the top ten. Source material: peripheral blood. These receptors were collected from a human donor with COVID-19, enrolled during active disease. The donor label of this sample is uncertain.

This clone has a single count. The chain is built from TRBV4-3 and TRBJ2-1; TRBD2 agrees at 11 bases. This CDR3 spans 17 amino acids. Germline CDR1 LGHNA, CDR2 YSLEER. Germline trimming cut 1 base from V and 5 bases from J; bases unmatched to any gene: 7. The CDR3 reads CASSQGTGTSGNNEQFF. DNA of the CDR3: TGCGCCAGCAGCCAAGGGACCGGGACTAGCGGAAACAATGAGCAGTTCTTC.

The rearrangement joins TRBV19 to TRBJ1-2; TRBD1 aligns across 7 bases. Losses at the gene ends were 3 bases for V and 7 bases for J; bases not matched to a gene: 5. The germline V gene has CDR1 LNHDA and CDR2 SQIVND (reference sequence). The CDR3 consists of 13 residues. The CDR3 loop reads CASSIETGTGYTF. CDR3 nucleotides: TGTGCCAGTAGTATCGAGACAGGGACTGGCTACACCTTC.

This clone was seen only once. This sequence joins TRBV24-1 and TRBJ2-3; 10 nucleotides match TRBD1. This CDR3 has 17 amino acids. J was trimmed by 1 base and V by 4 bases; bases with no gene match: 7. CDR1 and CDR2 from the germline V gene are KGHDR and SFDVKD. The CDR3 sequence is CATSEAGTGVGTDTQYF. CDR3 sequence (DNA): TGTGCCACCAGTGAGGCTGGGACAGGGGTAGGCACAGATACGCAGTATTTT.

For the CDR3, the DNA is TGTGCCAGCAGTGGCCCGGGGCTAGCGGAGATCTACGAGCAGTACTTC. It is translated as CASSGPGLAEIYEQYF. J is TRBJ2-7 and V is TRBV28; 7 positions agree with TRBD2. The CDR3 sequence is 16 residues long. V lost 5 bases to trimming and J lost 3 bases; unmatched junction nucleotides: 13. CDR1 MDHEN and CDR2 SYDVKM come from the germline V gene.

V usage is TRBV19 and J usage is TRBJ2-7; 8 bases are shared with TRBD2. V shed 8 bases, J shed 5 bases, and the junction held 8 bases outside the gene matches. Germline lookup yields CDR1 LNHDA and CDR2 SQIVND (reference sequence). The CDR3 extends over 13 amino acids. The CDR3 bases are TGTGCCAGTGGAGCGGGAGTTAGAGACGAGCAGTACTTC. It codes for CASGAGVRDEQYF.

This clone came up a few times. The V and J genes are TRBV7-3 and TRBJ1-1; a possible D gene is TRBD1 (5 bases). The V gene's germline CDR1 is SGHTA and CDR2 FQGTGA. V shed 2 bases and J shed 4 bases, with 11 bases lying between them. This CDR3 contains 14 residues. Here the CDR3 DNA reads TGTGCCAGCAGCTTATCTCGGGGGAGCACTGAAGCTTTCTTT. Protein sequence: CASSLSRGSTEAFF. Full variable domain (rest looked up from reference TRBV7-3 and TRBJ1-1): GAGVSQTPSNKVTEKGKYVELRCDPISGHTALYWYRQSLGQGPEFLIYFQGTGAADDSGLPNDRFFAVRPEGSVSTLKIQRTERGDSAVYLCASSLSRGSTEAFFGQGTRLTVV.

The chain carries TRBV3-1 (or the pseudogene TRBV3-2) and TRBJ2-2; the match to TRBD2 covers 14 bases. The CDR3 contains 17 residues. The junction had 8 bases not matched to a gene; V was cut back by 4 bases and J by 7 bases. The germline CDR1 and CDR2 sequences are LGHDT and YNNKEL (reference sequence). In nucleotides, the CDR3 is TGTGCCAGCAGCCGCGGACTAGCGGGAGGCCGAGGCGGGGAGCTGTTTTTT. Amino acids: CASSRGLAGGRGGELFF.

V and J are TRBV3-1 (or the pseudogene TRBV3-2) and TRBJ2-7; D may be TRBD2 (8 bases). The V end was cut by 4 bases, the J end by 2 bases, with 24 bases between. Germline loops: CDR1 LGHDT, CDR2 YNNKEL (reference sequence). The CDR3 runs to 18 residues. The CDR3 sequence: CASSRAAGGGQKTYEQYF. The CDR3 DNA is TGTGCCAGCAGCCGAGCAGCCGGGGGGGGACAGAAGACCTACGAGCAGTACTTC.

This chain connects TRBV6-1 to TRBJ1-2; D is uncertain. V lost 1 base and J 4 bases, leaving 10 bases between the germline ends. This CDR3 comprises 14 residues. The germline gives CDR1 MNHNS, CDR2 SASEGT. CDR3 in amino acids: CASSEGGGPYGYTF. CDR3 coding DNA: TGTGCCAGCAGTGAAGGCGGAGGTCCCTATGGCTACACCTTC.

The chain uses TRBV11-2 and TRBJ2-3; 14 positions match TRBD2. Per the germline V gene, CDR1 is SGHAT and CDR2 is FQNNGV. The CDR3 is 17 amino acids. V shed 5 bases and J 3 bases; nucleotides not matched to a gene: 7. The CDR3 region has the DNA TGTGCCAGCAGCCCAAGACTAGCGGGAGGGTCAACAGATACGCAGTATTTT. Protein sequence: CASSPRLAGGSTDTQYF.

The chain recombines TRBV27 with TRBJ1-5, with 9 bases fitting TRBD1. J was trimmed by 4 bases and V by 1 base; bases with no gene match: 11. Germline lookup yields CDR1 MNHEY and CDR2 SMNVEV (reference sequence). The CDR3 is 18 amino acids. CDR3 nucleotides: TGTGCCAGCAGTTTATGGGGACAGGGAGGGAGTCTGAATCAGCCCCAGCATTTT. Protein sequence: CASSLWGQGGSLNQPQHF.

The V call is TRBV27, the J call TRBJ1-2; D possibly corresponds to TRBD1 (5 bases). The V end was cut by 5 bases, the J end by 4 bases, with 14 bases between. The CDR3 is made up of 14 amino acids. Germline V gene sequence: CDR1 MNHEY, CDR2 SMNVEV (reference sequence). In DNA, the CDR3 is TGTGCCAGCAGTCCCAGGCGGGGCAGCTATGGCTACACCTTC. Amino acid sequence: CASSPRRGSYGYTF.

The chain carries TRBV27 and TRBJ2-7, with D perhaps TRBD2 (6 bases). Germline V gene sequence: CDR1 MNHEY, CDR2 SMNVEV (reference sequence). Trimming cost V 0 bases and J 5 bases, with 8 bases left between them. The CDR3 has 13 residues. CDR3 sequence reads: CASSLSAGHEQYF. In nucleotides, the CDR3 is TGTGCCAGCAGTTTATCGGCGGGGCACGAGCAGTACTTC.

This rearrangement joins TRBV5-5 to TRBJ2-7, with 12 bases identical to TRBD2. The CDR3 is 17 residues long. Trimming at V came to 2 bases and at J to 2 bases, leaving 8 bases not matched to a gene. Per the germline V gene, CDR1 is SGHKS and CDR2 is YYEKEE (reference sequence). The CDR3 sequence is CASSFFRTSGVAYEQYF. CDR3 in DNA: TGTGCCAGCAGCTTTTTCCGGACTAGCGGGGTAGCCTACGAGCAGTACTTC.

CDR3 sequence: CASTLRRGAQGNYGYTF. Here the CDR3 DNA reads TGTGCCAGCACTCTCCGGCGGGGGGCGCAGGGTAACTATGGCTACACCTTC. This chain joins TRBV7-2 and TRBJ1-2, with D maybe TRBD1 (6 bases). Trimming removed 7 bases from V and 1 base from J, with 22 bases in between. CDR1 SGHTA and CDR2 FQGNSA come from the germline V gene. The CDR3 totals 17 residues.

The chain is built from TRBV5-5 and TRBJ2-2; the match to TRBD1 covers 9 bases. V shed 4 bases, J shed 9 bases, and the junction held 13 bases outside the gene matches. Looked up from germline, CDR1 is SGHKS and CDR2 is YYEKEE (reference sequence). CDR3 size: 16 residues. CDR3 amino acids: CASSLTGGVTKRELFF. As DNA, the CDR3 is TGTGCCAGCAGCCTAACAGGGGGCGTAACGAAGAGGGAGCTGTTTTTT.

The rearrangement uses TRBV6-9 and TRBJ1-4; maybe TRBD1 (5 bases). V lost 5 bases and J 10 bases, leaving 14 bases between the germline ends. The CDR3 has 13 residues. CDR1 is MNHGY, CDR2 SVAAGI, per germline. This CDR3 reads CASSGSRGVKLFF. For the CDR3, the DNA is TGTGCCAGCAGTGGCTCACGGGGGGTAAAACTGTTTTTT.